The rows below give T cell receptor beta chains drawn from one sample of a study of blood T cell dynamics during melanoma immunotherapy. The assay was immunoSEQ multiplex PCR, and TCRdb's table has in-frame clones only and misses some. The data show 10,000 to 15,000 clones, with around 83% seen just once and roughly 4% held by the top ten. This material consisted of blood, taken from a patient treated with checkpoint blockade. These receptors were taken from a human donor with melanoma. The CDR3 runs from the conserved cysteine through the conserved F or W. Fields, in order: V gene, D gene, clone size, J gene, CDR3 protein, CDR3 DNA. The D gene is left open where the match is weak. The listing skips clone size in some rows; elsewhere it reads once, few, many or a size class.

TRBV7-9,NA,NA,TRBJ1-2,CASSQGRDNYGYTF,TGTGCCAGCAGCCAGGGCAGGGACAACTATGGCTACACCTTC
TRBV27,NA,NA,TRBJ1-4,CASSREGMLATNEKLFF,TGTGCCAGCAGCCGAGAGGGGATGTTGGCAACTAATGAAAAACTGTTTTTT
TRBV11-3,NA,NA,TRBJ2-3,CASSLTGDIDTQYF,TGTGCCAGCAGCTTAACGGGAGACATCGATACGCAGTATTTT
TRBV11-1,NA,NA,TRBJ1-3,CASSPSRDGNTIYF,TGTGCCAGCAGCCCATCTCGGGACGGAAACACCATATATTTT
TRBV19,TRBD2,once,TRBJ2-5,CASSVTGLDGEKTQYF,TGTGCCAGTAGTGTGACGGGACTAGACGGTGAAAAGACCCAGTACTTC
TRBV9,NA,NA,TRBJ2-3,CASSVESGVTVTQYF,TGTGCCAGCAGCGTAGAATCAGGGGTCACAGTTACGCAGTATTTT
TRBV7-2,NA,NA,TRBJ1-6,CASSLARRGLAYNSPLHF,TGTGCCAGCAGCTTAGCCCGGCGGGGGTTAGCCTATAATTCACCCCTCCACTTT
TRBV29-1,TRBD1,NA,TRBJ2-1,CSAQTGGFYNEQFF,TGCAGCGCCCAAACAGGGGGCTTCTACAATGAGCAGTTCTTC
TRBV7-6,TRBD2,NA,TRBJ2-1,CASSSGLAPEQFF,TGTGCCAGCAGCTCTGGACTAGCCCCTGAGCAGTTCTTC
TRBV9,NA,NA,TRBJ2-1,CASSGAANNEQFF,TGTGCCAGCAGCGGGGCAGCGAACAATGAGCAGTTCTTC
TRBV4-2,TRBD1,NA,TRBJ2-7,CASSRGPSGQGSNEQYF,TGTGCCAGCAGCCGAGGCCCCAGTGGACAGGGGAGTAACGAGCAGTACTTC
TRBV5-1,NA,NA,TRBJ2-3,CASSLQGLDTDTQYF,TGCGCCAGCAGCTTGCAAGGTCTAGACACAGATACGCAGTATTTT
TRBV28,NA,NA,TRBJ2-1,CASSPGGLVDEQFF,TGTGCCAGCAGCCCAGGGGGGTTGGTCGATGAGCAGTTCTTC
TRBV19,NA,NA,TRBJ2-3,CASSIGGGWADTQYF,TGTGCCAGTAGTATTGGAGGGGGCTGGGCAGATACGCAGTATTTT
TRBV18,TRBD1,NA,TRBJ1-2,CASSPPGTGANYGYTF,TGTGCCAGCTCACCCCCCGGGACAGGGGCTAACTATGGCTACACCTTC
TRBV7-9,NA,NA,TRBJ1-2,CASSVNALGGYTF,TGTGCCAGCAGCGTAAACGCCTTGGGGGGCTACACCTTC
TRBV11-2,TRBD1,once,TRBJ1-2,CASSSRQGKNYGYTF,TGTGCCAGCAGCTCCCGACAGGGGAAGAACTATGGCTACACCTTC
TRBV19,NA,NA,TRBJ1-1,CASTRFFEAFF,TGTGCCAGTACCAGGTTTTTTGAAGCTTTCTTT
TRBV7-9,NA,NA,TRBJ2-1,CASSPYGQGSNEQFF,TGTGCCAGCAGCCCATATGGCCAGGGATCAAATGAGCAGTTCTTC
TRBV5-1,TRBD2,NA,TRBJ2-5,CASSFSSGGSIQETQYF,TGCGCCAGCAGCTTCTCTAGCGGGGGGTCTATCCAAGAGACCCAGTACTTC
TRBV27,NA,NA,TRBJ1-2,CASSPGRSYGYTF,TGTGCCAGCAGTCCGGGACGGTCATATGGCTACACCTTC
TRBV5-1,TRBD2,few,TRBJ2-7,CASSSPGLPREQYF,TGCGCCAGCAGCTCACCGGGACTACCACGCGAGCAGTACTTC
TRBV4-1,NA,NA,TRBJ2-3,CASSQEGGRGRVTDTQYF,TGCGCCAGCAGCCAAGAGGGAGGTAGGGGGCGAGTCACAGATACGCAGTATTTT
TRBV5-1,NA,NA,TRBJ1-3,CASSLYSSGAMLYF,TGCGCCAGCAGCTTGTATTCTTCCGGAGCAATGTTGTATTTT
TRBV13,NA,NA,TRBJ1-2,CASSPSRGGAGGYGYTF,TGTGCCAGCAGCCCGAGCCGCGGGGGGGCGGGGGGCTATGGCTACACCTTC
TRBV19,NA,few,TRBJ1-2,CASSEQLYGYTF,TGTGCCAGCTCGGAGCAACTCTATGGCTACACCTTC
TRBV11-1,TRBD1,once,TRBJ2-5,CASSLADREAETQYF,TGTGCCAGCAGCTTAGCAGACAGGGAAGCGGAGACCCAGTACTTC
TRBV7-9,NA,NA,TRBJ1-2,CASSLFGGFDGYTF,TGTGCCAGCAGCCTGTTCGGGGGGTTTGATGGCTACACCTTC
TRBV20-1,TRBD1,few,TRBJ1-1,CSTTGGTEAFF,TGCAGTACGACAGGGGGAACTGAAGCTTTCTTT
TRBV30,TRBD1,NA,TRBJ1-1,CAWRWDRETEAFF,TGTGCCTGGAGATGGGACAGGGAGACTGAAGCTTTCTTT
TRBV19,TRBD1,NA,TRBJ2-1,CASQDRERLRNEQFF,TGTGCCAGCCAGGACAGGGAGCGGTTGAGGAATGAGCAGTTCTTC
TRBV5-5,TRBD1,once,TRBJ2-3,CASSGRQGSPTDTQYF,TGTGCCAGCAGCGGGAGACAGGGTAGTCCCACAGATACGCAGTATTTT
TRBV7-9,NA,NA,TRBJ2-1,CASSPSLTYNEQFF,TGTGCCAGCAGCCCTAGTCTAACCTACAATGAGCAGTTCTTC
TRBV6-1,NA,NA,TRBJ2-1,CASRAMLSYNEQFF,TGTGCCAGCAGGGCGATGCTCTCCTACAATGAGCAGTTCTTC
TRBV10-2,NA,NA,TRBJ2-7,CATNGLFYEQYF,TGCGCCACCAACGGGCTATTCTACGAGCAGTACTTC
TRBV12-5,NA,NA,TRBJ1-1,CASGLEGGTEAFF,TGTGCTAGTGGTTTGGAAGGGGGAACTGAAGCTTTCTTT